The 26 T cell receptor beta chains presented below share a single source sample, sequenced in a study of control samples from healthy donors and cancer patients. This table comes from immunoSEQ multiplex PCR, and its TCRdb copy is limited to in-frame clones, with some not included. The repertoire holds more than 100,000 clones, about 89% seen once, with over 15% in the top ten. Sequenced material: PBMCs. All receptors derive from a man in his 60s with lung cancer.

The V call is TRBV7-8, the J call TRBJ2-7, with 7 bases matching TRBD1. The CDR3 length is 14 residues. The V and J ends lost 4 bases and 7 bases, in that order; junction bases with no gene match: 10. The germline gives CDR1 SGHVS, CDR2 FQNEAQ. CDR3 sequence: CASSSNDRVGEQYV. CDR3 bases: TGTGCCAGCAGCTCCAACGACAGGGTAGGAGAGCAGTACGTC.

Only one count was recorded for this clone. This sequence joins TRBV25-1 and TRBJ2-1; D gene ambiguous. Germline lookup yields CDR1 MGHDK and CDR2 SYGVNS. There are 13 residues in the CDR3. Trimming removed 6 bases at V and 2 bases at J, with 8 bases between. CDR3 region: CASRATAYNEQFF. DNA of the CDR3: TGTGCCAGCAGAGCTACAGCCTACAATGAGCAGTTCTTC.

This clone was detected a few times. The chain uses TRBV11-2 and TRBJ2-7; the D gene could be TRBD1 or TRBD2 (5 bases each). Germline values: CDR1 SGHAT, CDR2 FQNNGV. The CDR3 extends over 15 amino acids. Trimming shortened V by 1 base and J by 4 bases, and 14 bases separated the two germline ends. The CDR3: CASSLVQGRTYEQYF. In DNA, the CDR3 is TGTGCCAGCAGCTTAGTTCAGGGACGGACGTACGAGCAGTACTTC.

This chain connects TRBV6-5 to TRBJ2-1, with D unresolved. Germline-derived CDR1 and CDR2 are MNHEY and SVGAGI. The CDR3 has 15 amino acids. V gave up 6 bases and J gave up 7 bases, with 19 bases separating them. CDR3 sequence (DNA): TGTGCCAGCAGACCATGGAGCGCCGACCGGAATGAGCAGTTCTTC. This gives the protein CASRPWSADRNEQFF.

V gene TRBV6-5 combines with J gene TRBJ1-4, with 8 bases identical to TRBD1. In germline, CDR1 is MNHEY, CDR2 SVGAGI. CDR3 size: 15 residues. V lost 6 bases to trimming and J lost 5 bases; unmatched junction nucleotides: 8. For the CDR3, the DNA is TGTGCCAGCAGCCGTCGAGGACAGGGAAATGAAAAACTGTTTTTT. Its protein is CASSRRGQGNEKLFF.

This chain joins TRBV3-1 (or the pseudogene TRBV3-2) and TRBJ1-2, with 10 bases aligning to TRBD1. The CDR3 contains 13 residues. With V trimmed by 4 bases and J by 8 bases, 4 bases remained unmatched. Germline-derived CDR1 and CDR2 are LGHDT and YNNKEL (reference sequence). CDR3 DNA sequence: TGTGCCAGCAGCCCGGGACAGGGGAGGGGCTACACCTTC. Protein product: CASSPGQGRGYTF.

The chain combines TRBV11-2 with TRBJ2-5; D is unresolved. The germline V gene has CDR1 SGHAT and CDR2 FQNNGV. V lost 5 bases and J 4 bases, leaving 17 bases between the germline ends. CDR3 size: 15 residues. The CDR3 DNA reads TGTGCCAGCAGCCCCACCGGTTCGGCAGGAGAGACCCAGTACTTC. Amino acids: CASSPTGSAGETQYF.

The genes are TRBV6-2 or TRBV6-3 and TRBJ2-7; possible D gene TRBD1, 5 bases. The CDR3 is 16 residues long. Germline V lookup: CDR1 MNHEY, CDR2 SVGEGT. Deletions cut 0 bases from V and 2 bases from J, with 14 bases between. DNA for the CDR3: TGTGCCAGCAGTTACTCTGGGTCTCCAGGGACCTACGAGCAGTACGTC. This sequence encodes CASSYSGSPGTYEQYV.

This chain connects TRBV3-1 (or the pseudogene TRBV3-2) to TRBJ2-1, with D possibly TRBD2 on 6 matching bases. Germline lookup yields CDR1 LGHDT and CDR2 YNNKEL (reference sequence). Trimming took off 0 bases at V and 4 bases at J, with 16 bases between the two ends. The CDR3 sequence is 17 residues long. For the CDR3, the DNA is TGTGCCAGCAGCCAAGATGACCCTGGGCGGGGTTACAATGAGCAGTTCTTC. Its protein product is CASSQDDPGRGYNEQFF.

This sequence joins TRBV6-5 and TRBJ1-5; no reliable D call. The CDR3 is 12 residues long. Per germline, CDR1 MNHEY and CDR2 SVGAGI. Trimming cost V 7 bases and J 1 base, with 5 bases left between them. This chain's CDR3 is CASTWSNQPQHF. The CDR3 coding sequence is TGTGCCAGCACCTGGAGCAATCAGCCCCAGCATTTT.

As regards this clone: Its ends do not fully match the called genes, so a read error is possible. The CDR3 sequence: CASKLDGPREF. The DNA of the CDR3 is TGCGCCAGCAAGTTGGACGGACCTCGGGAATTC. The J gene is TRBJ1-2, the V gene TRBV5-1; D ambiguous. The germline gives CDR1 SGHRS, CDR2 YFSETQ. This CDR3 has 11 amino acids. The full variable domain, completed using reference TRBV5-1 and TRBJ1-2, is KAGVTQTPRYLIKTRGQQVTLSCSPISGHRSVSWYQQTPGQGLQFLFEYFSETQRNKGNFPGRFSGRQFSNSRSEMNVSTLELGDSALYLCASKLDGPREFGSGTRLTVV.

V and J are TRBV18 and TRBJ2-3, with TRBD1 as a possible D gene (6 bases). Germline V CDR1 and CDR2: KGHSH, LQKENI. V lost 3 bases and J lost 4, with 11 bases in between. This CDR3 has 14 residues. The CDR3 region is CASSPFGGSDTQYF. The DNA for the CDR3 is TGTGCCAGCTCACCCTTTGGGGGCTCAGATACGCAGTATTTT. The full variable domain, in which reference TRBV18 and TRBJ2-3 provide the parts outside the CDR3, is NAGVMQNPRHLVRRRGQEARLRCSPMKGHSHVYWYRQLPEEGLKFMVYLQKENIIDESGMPKERFSAEFPKEGPSILRIQQVVRGDSAAYFCASSPFGGSDTQYFGPGTRLTVL.

This sequence joins TRBV4-2 and TRBJ2-2; 7 bases match TRBD1. The V gene end was trimmed by 2 bases and the J gene end by 6 bases; junction bases not matched to a gene: 6. Germline-derived CDR1 and CDR2 are LGHNA and YNFKEQ. CDR3 length equals 15 residues. Here the CDR3 DNA reads TGTGCCAGCAGCCAACCCGGGCAGGGGGCCGGGGAGCTGTTTTTT. Protein sequence: CASSQPGQGAGELFF.

This chain uses TRBV29-1 with TRBJ1-1; 8 bases map to TRBD1. The CDR3 consists of 12 residues. Trimming removed 7 bases from V and 5 bases from J; junction bases left unmatched: 6. CDR1 SQVTM and CDR2 ANQGSEA come from the germline V gene. The CDR3: CSGDRYGTEAFF. CDR3 DNA sequence: TGCAGCGGGGACAGGTATGGGACTGAAGCTTTCTTT.

The V gene is TRBV6-4, the J gene TRBJ2-3; tentatively, D is TRBD1 (6 bases). V dropped 3 bases and J dropped 5 bases, with 15 bases sitting between them. The CDR3 has 15 amino acids. Per the germline V gene, CDR1 is MRHNA and CDR2 is SNTAGT. This CDR3 reads CASSEKAGDIDTQYF. The CDR3 coding sequence is TGTGCCAGCAGTGAGAAGGCAGGGGACATAGATACGCAGTATTTT.

This chain uses TRBV19 with TRBJ1-1; D is perhaps TRBD1 (6 bases). The CDR3 runs 13 residues. Per germline, CDR1 LNHDA and CDR2 SQIVND (reference sequence). Trimming left V 9 bases short and J 5 bases short, with 16 bases between. This CDR3 is CASFTGHWTEAFF. CDR3 bases: TGTGCCAGCTTCACAGGGCACTGGACTGAAGCTTTCTTT.

This clone came up once. This chain uses TRBV5-5 with TRBJ2-5; tentatively, D is TRBD2 (7 bases). Between the trimmed V and J ends, which lost 0 bases and 5 bases, there was a span of 11 bases. Germline CDR1 is SGHKS and CDR2 is YYEKEE (reference sequence). This CDR3 comprises 14 residues. CDR3 sequence (DNA): TGTGCCAGCAGCTTGGCGGGGGGCGGCGAGACCCAGTACTTC. Translated, it gives CASSLAGGGETQYF.

The chain is built from TRBV5-1 and TRBJ1-6; maybe TRBD1 (6 bases). The CDR3 extends over 14 amino acids. Trimming took 3 bases from V and 6 from J, leaving 10 bases between them. The germline V gene encodes CDR1 SGHRS and CDR2 YFSETQ. The CDR3 is CASSSQGLNSPLHF. For the CDR3, the DNA is TGCGCCAGCAGCTCACAGGGCCTTAATTCACCCCTCCACTTT.

The V call is TRBV24-1, the J call TRBJ2-3, with 9 positions matching TRBD1. From germline, CDR1 is KGHDR and CDR2 SFDVKD. CDR3 length: 12 amino acids. The trim removed 4 bases at V and 13 bases at J, leaving 5 bases unmatched. CDR3 amino acids: CATSEQGAFEYF. CDR3 in DNA: TGTGCCACCAGTGAACAGGGGGCGTTTGAGTATTTT.

The rearrangement links TRBV7-2 to TRBJ2-7; D gene uncertain. The CDR3 spans 14 residues. The germline V gene has CDR1 SGHTA and CDR2 FQGNSA. Trimming pared 1 base from V and 0 bases from J, leaving 7 bases between. This CDR3 is CASSLVVSSYEQYF. CDR3 DNA: TGTGCCAGCAGCTTAGTTGTATCCTCCTACGAGCAGTACTTC.

The CDR3 loop reads CASSEDGYTDTQYF. CDR3 nucleotides: TGTGCCAGCAGTGAAGACGGCTACACAGATACGCAGTATTTT. The genes are TRBV2 and TRBJ2-3, with D unresolved. The CDR3 runs 14 residues. Trimming pared 1 base from V and 2 bases from J, leaving 7 bases between. The germline gives CDR1 SNHLY, CDR2 FYNNEI.

This chain uses TRBV7-9 with TRBJ2-3; no firm D call. Per the germline V gene, CDR1 is SEHNR and CDR2 is FQNEAQ (reference sequence). The CDR3 extends over 14 amino acids. V was trimmed by 3 bases and J by 6 bases, leaving 13 bases between them. Written as DNA, the CDR3 is TGTGCCAGCAGCTTGGACGCCGAAGGGGATACGCAGTATTTT. This codes for CASSLDAEGDTQYF.

The chain has TRBV3-1 (or the pseudogene TRBV3-2) and TRBJ1-5, with unresolved D. The CDR3 has 14 amino acids. Trimming cost V 1 base and J 9 bases, with 13 bases left between them. Germline V CDR1 and CDR2: LGHDT, YNNKEL (reference sequence). CDR3 amino acids: CASSQGHLLSPQHF. CDR3 in DNA: TGTGCCAGCAGCCAAGGACATCTACTGTCGCCCCAGCATTTT.

The V call is TRBV10-3, the J call TRBJ2-5, with 9 bases aligning to TRBD1. Unmatched junction bases numbered 5, after V lost 2 bases and J lost 4 bases. The CDR3 is made up of 15 amino acids. Germline CDR1 and CDR2: ENHRY and SYGVKD. Here the CDR3 reads CAISEPGQGGETQYF. The CDR3 nucleotides are TGTGCCATCAGTGAGCCGGGACAGGGAGGAGAGACCCAGTACTTC.

This clone was counted a few times. This chain connects TRBV10-1 to TRBJ2-1; D may match TRBD1 or TRBD2 (5 bases each). CDR3 length: 15 amino acids. CDR1 WNHNN and CDR2 SYGVQD come from the germline V gene (reference sequence). Between the trimmed V and J ends, which lost 5 bases and 0 bases, there was a span of 11 bases. CDR3 nucleotides: TGCGCCAGCAGTCGGTCAGGGAGCTCCTACAATGAGCAGTTCTTC. Translation gives CASSRSGSSYNEQFF.

The chain has TRBV19 and TRBJ1-1; the D gene is possibly TRBD1 (6 bases). This CDR3 comprises 12 residues. Germline loops: CDR1 LNHDA, CDR2 SQIVND (reference sequence). V lost 10 bases, J lost 7 bases, and 16 bases lay in between. CDR3 DNA sequence: TGTGCCATCCTAACAGGGATGAATGAAGCTTTCTTT. This codes for CAILTGMNEAFF. Supplemented by reference TRBV19 and TRBJ1-1, the full variable domain reads DGGITQSPKYLFRKEGQNVTLSCEQNLNHDAMYWYRQDPGQGLRLIYYSQIVNDFQKGDIAEGYSVSREKKESFPLTVTSAQKNPTAFYLCAILTGMNEAFFGQGTRLTVV.